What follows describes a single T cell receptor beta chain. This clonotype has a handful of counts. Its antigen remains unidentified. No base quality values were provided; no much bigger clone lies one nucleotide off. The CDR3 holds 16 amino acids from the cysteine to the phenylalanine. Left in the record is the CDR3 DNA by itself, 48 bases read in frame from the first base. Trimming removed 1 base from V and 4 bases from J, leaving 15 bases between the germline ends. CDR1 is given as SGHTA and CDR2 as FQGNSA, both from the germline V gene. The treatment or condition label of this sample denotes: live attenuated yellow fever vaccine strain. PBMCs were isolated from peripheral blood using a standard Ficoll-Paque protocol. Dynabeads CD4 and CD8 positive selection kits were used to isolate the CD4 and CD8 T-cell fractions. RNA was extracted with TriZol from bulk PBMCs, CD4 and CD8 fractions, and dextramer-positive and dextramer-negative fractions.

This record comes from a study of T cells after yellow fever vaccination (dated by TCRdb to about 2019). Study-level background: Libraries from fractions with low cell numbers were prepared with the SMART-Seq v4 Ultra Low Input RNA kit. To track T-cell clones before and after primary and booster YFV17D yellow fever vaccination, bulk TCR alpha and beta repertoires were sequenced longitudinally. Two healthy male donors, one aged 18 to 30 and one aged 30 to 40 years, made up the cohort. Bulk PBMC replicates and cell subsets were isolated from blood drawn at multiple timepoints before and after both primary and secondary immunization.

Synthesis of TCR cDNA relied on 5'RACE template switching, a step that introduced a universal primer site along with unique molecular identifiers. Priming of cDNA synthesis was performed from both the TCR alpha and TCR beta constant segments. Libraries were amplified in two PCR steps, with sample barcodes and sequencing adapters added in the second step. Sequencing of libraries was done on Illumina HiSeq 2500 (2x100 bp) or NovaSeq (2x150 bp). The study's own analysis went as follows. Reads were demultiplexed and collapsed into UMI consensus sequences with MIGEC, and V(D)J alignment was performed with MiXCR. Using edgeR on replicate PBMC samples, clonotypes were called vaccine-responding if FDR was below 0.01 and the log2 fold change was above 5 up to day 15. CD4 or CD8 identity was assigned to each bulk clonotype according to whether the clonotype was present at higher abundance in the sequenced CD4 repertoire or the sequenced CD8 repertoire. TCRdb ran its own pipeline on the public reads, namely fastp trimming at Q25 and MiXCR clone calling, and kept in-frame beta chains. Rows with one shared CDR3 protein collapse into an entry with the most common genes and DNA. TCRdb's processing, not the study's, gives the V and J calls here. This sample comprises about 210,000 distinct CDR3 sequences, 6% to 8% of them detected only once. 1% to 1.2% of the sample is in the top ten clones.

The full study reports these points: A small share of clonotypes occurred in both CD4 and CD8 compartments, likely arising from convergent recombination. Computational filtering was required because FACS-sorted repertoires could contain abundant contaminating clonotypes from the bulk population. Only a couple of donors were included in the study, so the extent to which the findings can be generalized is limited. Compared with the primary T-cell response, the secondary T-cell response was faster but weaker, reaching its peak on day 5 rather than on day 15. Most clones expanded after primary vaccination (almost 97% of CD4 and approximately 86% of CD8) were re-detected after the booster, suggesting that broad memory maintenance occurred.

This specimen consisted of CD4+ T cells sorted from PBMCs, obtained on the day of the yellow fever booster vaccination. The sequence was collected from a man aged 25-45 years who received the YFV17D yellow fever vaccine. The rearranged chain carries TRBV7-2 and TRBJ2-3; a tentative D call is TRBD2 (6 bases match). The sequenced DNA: TGTGCCAGCAGCTTAGTTGGGGGAGGAGGGGCAGATACGCAGTATTTT. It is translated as CASSLVGGGGADTQYF.